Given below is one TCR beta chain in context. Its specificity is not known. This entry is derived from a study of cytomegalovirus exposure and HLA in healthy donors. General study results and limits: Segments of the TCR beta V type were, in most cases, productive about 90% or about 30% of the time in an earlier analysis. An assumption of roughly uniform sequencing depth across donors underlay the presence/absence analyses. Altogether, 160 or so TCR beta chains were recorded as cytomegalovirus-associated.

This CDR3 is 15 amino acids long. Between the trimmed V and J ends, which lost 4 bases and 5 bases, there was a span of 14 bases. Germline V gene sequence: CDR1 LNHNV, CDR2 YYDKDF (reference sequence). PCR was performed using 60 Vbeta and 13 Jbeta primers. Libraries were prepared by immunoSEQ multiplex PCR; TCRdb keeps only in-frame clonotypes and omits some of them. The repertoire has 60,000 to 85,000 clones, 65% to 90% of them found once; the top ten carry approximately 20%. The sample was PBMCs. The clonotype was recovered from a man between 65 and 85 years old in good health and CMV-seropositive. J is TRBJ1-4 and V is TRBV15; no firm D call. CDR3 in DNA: TGTGCCACCAGCAACCAGGCTGAAAGAAATGAAAAACTGTTTTTT. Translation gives CATSNQAERNEKLFF.